This T cell receptor (beta chain) was sequenced in a study of blood T cell repertoires in COVID-19. Authors' data handling: Estimated nucleated cell counts came from reference gene primer amplification. Measured with immunoSEQ multiplex PCR; TCRdb has only the in-frame clones, and not every one. V and J calls and clone size are given by that table; D and trimming were obtained from the DNA. The table has fewer than 250,000 clones, approximately 83% seen once. The germline gives CDR1 SGHNT, CDR2 YYREEE (reference sequence). Between the trimmed V and J ends, which lost 4 bases and 2 bases, there was a span of 13 bases. The CDR3 totals 15 residues.

This sequence originates from a human donor in a cohort sampled during active COVID-19. V is TRBV5-4 and J is TRBJ2-1; no clear D. Material for sequencing was peripheral blood. The CDR3 loop reads CASSKQPPTYNEQFF. The CDR3 region has the DNA TGTGCCAGCAGCAAACAGCCTCCCACCTACAATGAGCAGTTCTTC.